This T cell receptor (beta chain) was identified during a study of graft-versus-host responses after intestinal transplantation. Turning to the study itself: Recipients received multivisceral, liver-intestinal, or isolated intestinal transplants. Among the recipients, all got anti-thymocyte globulin induction and then tacrolimus and steroids for 2 to 3 years. Whole-study findings and limits: Ileal or blood samples showed some GvH clones first, and such clones were also found in recipient marrow. The presence of high graft-versus-host to host-versus-graft clonal ratios in allografts characterized patients with graft-donor T cell macrochimerism.

The method was immunoSEQ multiplex PCR; TCRdb's version includes in-frame clones alone and lacks a portion of them. This sample has tens of thousands of clones; 85% to 95% occur once, and the top ten carry about 0.23%. This clone was seen a handful of times. Its antigen is unknown. V was clipped by 5 bases and J by 12 bases, with 8 bases between them. This CDR3 spans 11 amino acids. Germline V gives CDR1 SGHTA, CDR2 FQGNSA. The source of this sequence is a human donor who was the organ donor for an intestinal transplant. The sample here was unstimulated CD8+ T cells sorted from spleen or lymph node cells, taken before transplant. The V and J genes are TRBV7-2 and TRBJ1-6; a weak D match, TRBD1 (6 bases). DNA of the CDR3: TGTGCCAGCAGCACAGGGCTACCCCTCCACTTT. Protein product: CASSTGLPLHF.